One sample yielded the 4 T cell receptor beta chains listed below, sequenced in a study of T-cell memory formation after mild COVID-19. TCRdb called the 5' RACE reads again in MiXCR, with one record for every CDR3 protein. The data hold roughly 140,000 distinct CDR3 sequences, with 14% to 15% observed a single time. Sequencing was performed on PBMCs or a T cell subset sorted from them (not recorded which). The receptors were sampled from an adult woman who had mild COVID-19 (a few samples of this study predate the infection). Cell type and time point are not known.

The chain recombines TRBV20-1 with TRBJ1-2, with D hard to call. In germline, CDR1 is DFQATT, CDR2 SNEGSKA (reference sequence). Trimming took off 0 bases at V and 8 bases at J, with 16 bases between the two ends. The CDR3 covers 14 residues. This CDR3 reads CSARDESHPSGYTF. DNA of the CDR3: TGCAGTGCTAGAGATGAGTCCCACCCGTCGGGCTACACCTTC.

The chain combines TRBV6-5 with TRBJ2-5; possible D gene TRBD2, 6 bases. The CDR3 totals 15 residues. V lost 0 bases to trimming and J lost 2 bases, with 10 bases between them. The germline gives CDR1 MNHEY, CDR2 SVGAGI. The CDR3 sequence: CASSYSLGGQETQYF. CDR3 nucleotides: TGTGCCAGCAGTTACTCGTTGGGGGGTCAAGAGACCCAGTACTTC.

The chain joins TRBV28 to TRBJ2-5; TRBD1 is a possible D gene (5 bases). Trimming left V 10 bases short and J 4 bases short, with 13 bases between. Germline V gives CDR1 MDHEN, CDR2 SYDVKM. This CDR3 has 12 residues. DNA for the CDR3: TGTGCCACCTCACAGGATGCAGAGACCCAGTACTTC. This encodes CATSQDAETQYF.

This clonotype was counted a few times. The chain is built from TRBV29-1 and TRBJ2-1; no clear D gene. Trimming took 3 bases from V and 8 from J, leaving 8 bases between them. This CDR3 has 11 amino acids. Per germline, CDR1 SQVTM and CDR2 ANQGSEA. The CDR3 here is CSVDTVDEQFF. Written as DNA, the CDR3 is TGCAGCGTTGACACGGTGGATGAGCAGTTCTTC.